These T cell receptor beta chains were read from a single sample in a study of identical twins. TCRdb re-called the 5' RACE reads with MiXCR, one entry per CDR3 protein. Of some 1,700,000 distinct CDR3 sequences in the sample, under 35% are singletons; the top ten hold about 0.27%. The sequenced material came from cord blood. The receptors originated from a newborn girl in good health. The CDR3 runs from the conserved cysteine through the conserved F or W. D genes are given only for firm matches. Where a row states a size, it is once, few, many or the class of an expanded clone; other rows omit it.

v_call	clone_size	j_call	d_call	cdr3_nt	cdr3_aa
TRBV6-1	NA	TRBJ2-7	TRBD1	TGTGCCAGCACCCTGAGGGACAGGGACGAGCAGTACTTC	CASTLRDRDEQYF
TRBV2	few	TRBJ2-1	NA	TGTGCCAGCAGTGAGAGAGGGCGGGGAACCTACAATGAGCAGTTCTTC	CASSERGRGTYNEQFF
TRBV27	few	TRBJ1-4	TRBD1	TGTGCCAGCAGGACACGACAGGGTAGGCAGGAAAAACTGTTTTTT	CASRTRQGRQEKLFF
TRBV5-1	NA	TRBJ2-7	TRBD2	TGCGCCAGCAGCTTGGGGACTAGCGGGAGGTTCTACAATGAGCAGTACTTC	CASSLGTSGRFYNEQYF
TRBV5-1	many	TRBJ2-7	NA	TGCGCCAGCAGCTTGAAGCGTACTCCTCCCTACGAGCAGTACTTC	CASSLKRTPPYEQYF
TRBV20-1	NA	TRBJ1-2	NA	TGCAGTGATTCGGACCTGGGGGGCGGCTACACCTTC	CSDSDLGGGYTF
TRBV10-3	NA	TRBJ2-1	NA	TGTGCCATCAGTGGACCGTCGAATGAGCAGTTCTTC	CAISGPSNEQFF
TRBV28	NA	TRBJ2-7	TRBD1	TGTGCCAGCAGTGGGACAGGCCTCTACGAGCGGTACTTC	CASSGTGLYERYF
TRBV14	NA	TRBJ2-3	NA	TGTGCCAGCAGCCAAGAACCCAGCAGGGCCACAGATACGCAGTATTTT	CASSQEPSRATDTQYF
TRBV20-1	NA	TRBJ1-3	NA	TGCAGTGCTAGAAGGGTTTCTGGAAACACCATATATTTT	CSARRVSGNTIYF
TRBV9	few	TRBJ2-5	NA	TGTGCCAGCTGTGGGGGACCCCAAGAGACCCAGTACTTC	CASCGGPQETQYF
TRBV4-2	NA	TRBJ1-6	NA	TGTGCCAGCAGCCAAGATGGACAGTGGGATTATAATTCACCCCTCCACTTT	CASSQDGQWDYNSPLHF
TRBV19	NA	TRBJ1-5	NA	TGTGCCAGTAGTATAGGCGGGTGGCAGCCCCAGCATTTT	CASSIGGWQPQHF
TRBV7-2	once	TRBJ2-7	TRBD2	TGTGCCAGCAGCTTAGGCGCTAGCGGGAGGTGGAATGAGCAGTACTTC	CASSLGASGRWNEQYF
TRBV19	NA	TRBJ1-2	NA	TGTGCCAGTAGTCCTGACCCGAAATTGATCTATGGCTACACCTTC	CASSPDPKLIYGYTF
TRBV2	NA	TRBJ1-2	NA	TGTGCCAGCAGTGAAGCAATTTGGACAGCTACTAACTATGGCTACACCTTC	CASSEAIWTATNYGYTF
TRBV7-8	few	TRBJ1-5	TRBD1	TGTGCCAGCAGCTTAGGGGGACAGGGGGTTGGAGGCAATCAGCCCCAGCATTTT	CASSLGGQGVGGNQPQHF
TRBV20-1	NA	TRBJ1-4	NA	TGCAGTGCTAGAGATCTCAACGGGAGGGGGAATGAAAAACTGTTTTTT	CSARDLNGRGNEKLFF
TRBV10-3	few	TRBJ2-7	TRBD2	TGTGCCATCCTAGCGGGAGGGCGTTCTGAGCAGTACTTC	CAILAGGRSEQYF
TRBV9	NA	TRBJ2-3	TRBD2	TGTGCCAGCAGCGTAAAGGTGGTAGCGGGGGTCGCAGATACGCAGTATTTT	CASSVKVVAGVADTQYF
TRBV20-1	few	TRBJ2-1	NA	TGCAGTGCTAGTCTGATCCCTAGGAGGTTCTACAACGAGCAGTTCTTC	CSASLIPRRFYNEQFF
TRBV28	few	TRBJ2-7	TRBD2	TGTGCCAGCAGTTTGATTCTAGCGGGCTCCTACGAGCAGTACTTC	CASSLILAGSYEQYF
TRBV27	NA	TRBJ1-2	TRBD1	TGTGCCAGCAGTCCGCACCGACAGGGGTGGTGGTATGGCTACACCTTC	CASSPHRQGWWYGYTF
TRBV3-1	NA	TRBJ2-1	TRBD2	TGTGCCAGCAGCCCCAGGACTAGCCCCTTCAATGAGCAGTTCTTC	CASSPRTSPFNEQFF
TRBV20-1	once	TRBJ2-5	NA	TGCAGTGCTAGAGCACAAGCGGGCCTCCAGGAGACCCAGTACTTC	CSARAQAGLQETQYF
TRBV4-2	NA	TRBJ1-6	TRBD1	TGTGCCAGCAGCCAAGAGGGGGGACAGTATAATTCACCCCTCCACTTT	CASSQEGGQYNSPLHF
TRBV3-1	once	TRBJ1-1	NA	TGTGCCAGCAGCCCTCCTGGGGAGGCCCTTGTTTACACTGAAGCTTTCTTT	CASSPPGEALVYTEAFF
TRBV7-9	NA	TRBJ2-3	TRBD1	TGTGCCAGCAGCTTAATAATTGGATCTAGGACAGGGGCGGGTACGCAGTATTTT	CASSLIIGSRTGAGTQYF
TRBV2	NA	TRBJ2-5	TRBD2	TGTGCCATTCGAATGCCGCAGCGGGAGAGGAATGAGCAGTACTTC	CAIRMPQRERNEQYF
TRBV29-1	many	TRBJ2-7	NA	TGCAGCGTTGGGACACCCTCCTACGAGCAGTACTTC	CSVGTPSYEQYF
TRBV7-9	few	TRBJ2-3	NA	TGTGCCAGCAGCTTCGGGCAGGGCTCCCCCGATACGCAGTATTTT	CASSFGQGSPDTQYF